These 9 T cell receptor beta chains originate from one sample sequenced in a study of CD8+ T cells in alopecia areata. Treatment of the sample: oral pan-JAK inhibitor, 5-10 mg twice daily. The sequencing template was cDNA reverse transcribed from extracted RNA. Sequencing was performed with immunoSEQ multiplex PCR; in TCRdb, only in-frame clones are kept and a portion is missing. The table lists about 220,000 clones, more than 45% of them singletons. The sample consisted of CD4+ T cells sorted from blood, taken at week 4, from a patient treated with tofacitinib. All receptors come from a human donor with alopecia areata.

The CDR3 sequence is CSVAGSGEQYF. CDR3 DNA: TGCAGCGTTGCGGGCAGCGGCGAGCAGTACTTC. The chain links TRBV29-1 to TRBJ2-7; D possibly corresponds to TRBD2 (5 bases). Germline V CDR1 and CDR2: SQVTM, ANQGSEA. There are 11 residues in the CDR3. Trimming took off 4 bases at V and 6 bases at J, with 10 bases between the two ends.

The V and J genes are TRBV15 and TRBJ1-1; TRBD1 might be the D (6 bases). Trimming removed 5 bases at V and 6 bases at J, with 10 bases between. Germline V gives CDR1 LNHNV, CDR2 YYDKDF (reference sequence). The length of the CDR3 is 12 residues. The CDR3 DNA sequence: TGTGCCACCAGCCCGAGGGGGTCTGAAGCTTTCTTT. Translating gives CATSPRGSEAFF.

Ten or more counts support this clone. The junction and the germline gene differ at one end; a read error may be behind it. This sequence joins TRBV7-9 and TRBJ1-1; D is possibly TRBD1 (5 bases). Germline V lookup: CDR1 SEHNR, CDR2 FQNEAQ (reference sequence). The CDR3 loop spans 13 amino acids. The CDR3 DNA reads TGTGCCAGCAGCTTAGGACAGAACCCTGAAGCTTTCTTT. It yields the protein CASSLGQNPEAFF.

A few counts support this clone. This chain connects TRBV10-1 to TRBJ2-7, with a tentative D call TRBD1 (6 bases). Trimming cost V 5 bases and J 3 bases, with 8 bases left between them. Looked up from germline, CDR1 is WNHNN and CDR2 is SYGVQD (reference sequence). This CDR3 spans 12 amino acids. CDR3: CASSRDNYEQYF. The DNA of the CDR3 is TGCGCCAGCAGTCGGGACAACTACGAGCAGTACTTC.

CDR3 region: CASSQDWTALGTEAFF. The CDR3 DNA sequence: TGTGCCAGCAGCCAGGATTGGACAGCCTTGGGCACTGAAGCTTTCTTT. The V and J genes are TRBV7-9 and TRBJ1-1; a possible D gene is TRBD1 (6 bases). V lost 5 bases and J 4 bases, leaving 20 bases between the germline ends. Germline V lookup: CDR1 SEHNR, CDR2 FQNEAQ (reference sequence). This CDR3 contains 16 residues.

This clone showed up just a few times. The V and J genes are TRBV5-6 and TRBJ2-7, with D unresolved. The V gene lost 0 bases and the J gene lost 5 bases, with 12 bases spanning the gap. Per germline, CDR1 SGHDT and CDR2 YYEEEE. The CDR3 has 14 residues. CDR3 loop: CASSLGQPLDEQYF. CDR3 nucleotide sequence: TGTGCCAGCAGCTTGGGGCAGCCCTTAGACGAGCAGTACTTC.

This clone has more than one count but fewer than ten. V and J are TRBV19 and TRBJ1-6; TRBD1 might be the D (5 bases). The CDR3 loop spans 14 amino acids. The germline CDR1 and CDR2 sequences are LNHDA and SQIVND (reference sequence). V lost 5 bases to trimming and J lost 8 bases, with 13 bases between them. The CDR3 sequence: CASSLDLGDSPLHF. The CDR3 DNA reads as TGTGCCAGTAGTCTCGACCTGGGGGATTCACCCCTCCACTTT.

The chain joins TRBV11-3 to TRBJ2-1; D not resolved. Trimming removed 3 bases from V and 6 bases from J, with 9 bases in between. There are 13 residues in the CDR3. The germline V gene has CDR1 SGHNT and CDR2 YENEEA. CDR3 DNA: TGTGCCAGCAGCTTCCCCAGGACCAATGAGCAGTTCTTC. Translating gives CASSFPRTNEQFF.

The CDR3 DNA follows: TGTGCCAGCAGTTCGGATCGGGGGAACTATGGCTACACCTTC. This codes for CASSSDRGNYGYTF. The chain is built from TRBV27 and TRBJ1-2, with a tentative D call TRBD1 (5 bases). CDR1 is MNHEY, CDR2 SMNVEV, per germline (reference sequence). V gave up 4 bases and J gave up 2 bases, with 11 bases separating them. CDR3 length: 14 residues.